The 4 T cell receptor beta chains presented below share a single source sample, sequenced in a study of beta chain features in type 1 diabetes. General study findings and limits: Patients with Type 1 diabetes showed moderately but significantly shorter TCRB CDR3s in all four CD4+ subsets.

These TCRs are of unknown antigen specificity. Reverse transcribing all isolated RNA meant expressed TCRB transcripts were sequenced. Assay used: immunoSEQ multiplex PCR; TCRdb lists only in-frame clones, some missing. The sample has 300,000 or so clones, 9.3% seen once; the top ten hold 0.9% to 1.1%. The sequencing input was central memory CD4+ T cells from blood. These TCRs come from a man aged 30-40 years with type 1 diabetes.

About this clone itself: Within the sample, other DNA sequences also encode this same CDR3. The J gene is TRBJ2-5, the V gene TRBV11-3, with D possibly TRBD2 on 5 matching bases. The V end was cut by 3 bases, the J end by 2 bases, with 13 bases between. CDR3 size: 15 residues. Per germline, CDR1 SGHNT and CDR2 YENEEA. The CDR3 loop is CASSLGLGRQETQYF. CDR3 nucleotide sequence: TGTGCCAGCAGCTTGGGGTTGGGGAGACAAGAGACCCAGTACTTC.

This clone was seen more than once but under ten times. V and J are TRBV6-5 and TRBJ1-1; the D is unclear. The V end lost 7 bases, the J end lost 10 bases, and 16 bases lay between the germline ends. Germline V lookup: CDR1 MNHEY, CDR2 SVGAGI. The CDR3 is 12 residues long. Here the CDR3 DNA reads TGTGCCAGCATAAGTATGACAAGGGTAGCTTTCTTT. This sequence encodes CASISMTRVAFF.

This clone was seen a handful of times. The V gene is TRBV5-4, the J gene TRBJ2-5; TRBD2 agrees at 11 bases. Losses at the gene ends were 3 bases for V and 0 bases for J; bases not matched to a gene: 7. The CDR3 contains 17 residues. Looked up from germline, CDR1 is SGHNT and CDR2 is YYREEE (reference sequence). The CDR3 here is CASSYQRLAGNQETQYF. For the CDR3, the DNA is TGTGCCAGCAGCTACCAGCGACTAGCGGGGAACCAAGAGACCCAGTACTTC.

To note about this clone: The junction differs from germline at one of its ends, possibly a read error. The chain employs TRBV6-6 and TRBJ2-1, with D uncertain. CDR1 and CDR2 from the germline V gene are MNHNY and SVGAGI (reference sequence). The CDR3 extends over 15 amino acids. CDR3 loop: CASSNSKSSYNEQFF. The CDR3 coding sequence is TGTGCCAGCAGTAACTCGAAGAGCTCCTACAATGAGCAGTTCTTC.